The next 22 T cell receptor beta chains were all read from a single sample in a study of response to subunit inactivated influenza vaccine. TCRdb analysed the RT-PCR reads with MiXCR anew, one entry per CDR3 protein. This table holds 590,000 or so distinct CDR3 sequences, 12% to 15% found once. Material: PBMCs from blood, obtained approximately 15 days before vaccination. The receptors shown here come from a middle-aged man who received an inactivated influenza vaccine.

J is TRBJ2-1 and V is TRBV7-6; TRBD2 is a possible D gene (5 bases). The V end lost 1 base, the J end lost 4 bases, and 17 bases lay between the germline ends. CDR1 is SGHVS, CDR2 FNYEAQ, per germline. This CDR3 has 17 residues. The CDR3 reads CASSLGVFGVGYNEQFF. The CDR3 nucleotides are TGTGCCAGCAGCTTAGGAGTTTTCGGGGTTGGATACAATGAGCAGTTCTTC. Drawing the rest from reference TRBV7-6 and TRBJ2-1, the complete variable domain is GAGVSQSPRYKVTKRGQDVALRCDPISGHVSLYWYRQALGQGPEFLTYFNYEAQQDKSGLPNDRFSAERPEGSISTLTIQRTEQRDSAMYRCASSLGVFGVGYNEQFFGPGTRLTVL.

This clonotype was seen a handful of times. The V gene is TRBV28, the J gene TRBJ2-1; 7 bases fit TRBD1. Per germline, CDR1 MDHEN and CDR2 SYDVKM. Unmatched junction bases numbered 14, after V lost 6 bases and J lost 6 bases. This CDR3 is built from 16 residues. The DNA for the CDR3 is TGTGCCAGCAGGCTCACCGACAGGGTACTGGTCAATGAGCAGTTCTTC. As protein: CASRLTDRVLVNEQFF.

With respect to this clonotype: It may be a read error: a sequence one base away is much more abundant. The chain is built from TRBV14 and TRBJ2-7; D call uncertain. The CDR3 is 13 amino acids. Germline V gene sequence: CDR1 SGHDN, CDR2 FVKESK. The DNA for the CDR3 is TGTGCCAGCAGCCAAGATAACTGGTACGAGAAGTACTTC. This gives the protein CASSQDNWYEKYF.

J is TRBJ1-2 and V is TRBV7-2; a weak D match, TRBD1 (6 bases). V lost 2 bases, J lost 3 bases, and 13 bases lay in between. Looked up from germline, CDR1 is SGHTA and CDR2 is FQGNSA. This CDR3 is 15 amino acids long. The CDR3 sequence: CASSLLPGADYGYTF. Written as DNA, the CDR3 is TGTGCCAGCAGCTTACTACCAGGGGCCGACTATGGCTACACCTTC.

The table lists this clonotype with many counts. The chain combines TRBV6-2 or TRBV6-3 with TRBJ2-2; D is unclear. Trimming removed 6 bases from V and 3 bases from J, with 8 bases in between. CDR1 is MNHEY, CDR2 SVGEGT, per germline. The CDR3 spans 13 residues. CDR3 residues: CASSTTYTGELFF. The CDR3 region has the DNA TGTGCCAGCAGCACGACTTACACCGGGGAGCTGTTTTTT.

The rearrangement joins TRBV15 to TRBJ2-3; D gene ambiguous. In germline, CDR1 is LNHNV, CDR2 YYDKDF (reference sequence). The V end was cut by 8 bases, the J end by 0 bases, with 9 bases between. The CDR3 contains 13 residues. The CDR3 coding sequence is TGTGCCACCCAATTTGGGAGCACAGATACGCAGTATTTT. Protein: CATQFGSTDTQYF.

This clonotype has more than one count but fewer than ten. This chain uses TRBV11-3 with TRBJ2-7; the D gene could be TRBD1 or TRBD2 (5 bases each). Germline lookup yields CDR1 SGHNT and CDR2 YENEEA. The CDR3 totals 15 residues. V was clipped by 3 bases and J by 2 bases, with 14 bases between them. This chain's CDR3 is CASSFGGTAAYEQYF. CDR3 bases: TGTGCCAGCAGCTTTGGTGGGACGGCCGCCTACGAGCAGTACTTC. The full variable domain, in which reference TRBV11-3 and TRBJ2-7 provide the parts outside the CDR3, is EAGVVQSPRYKIIEKKQPVAFWCNPISGHNTLYWYLQNLGQGPELLIRYENEEAVDDSQLPKDRFSAERLKGVDSTLKIQPAELGDSAVYLCASSFGGTAAYEQYFGPGTRLTVT.

This rearrangement joins TRBV11-2 to TRBJ2-2; 7 bases match TRBD1. Germline V gene lookup returns CDR1 SGHAT and CDR2 FQNNGV. Losses at the gene ends were 5 bases for V and 6 bases for J; bases not matched to a gene: 6. This CDR3 region has 14 residues. The CDR3 region has the DNA TGTGCCAGCAGCCTATTCCAGGGGGCCGGGGAGCTGTTTTTT. This sequence encodes CASSLFQGAGELFF.

The V call is TRBV5-1, the J call TRBJ2-1, with TRBD1 matching over 11 bases. CDR3 size: 15 residues. Trimming cost V 4 bases and J 6 bases; bases outside gene matches: 6. Germline V CDR1 and CDR2: SGHRS, YFSETQ. Written as DNA, the CDR3 is TGCGCCAGCAGCCCCGGGACAGGGGGTTCCAATGAGCAGTTCTTC. Protein product: CASSPGTGGSNEQFF. Looking up the rest from reference TRBV5-1 and TRBJ2-1 gives the full variable domain: KAGVTQTPRYLIKTRGQQVTLSCSPISGHRSVSWYQQTPGQGLQFLFEYFSETQRNKGNFPGRFSGRQFSNSRSEMNVSTLELGDSALYLCASSPGTGGSNEQFFGPGTRLTVL.

The CDR3 loop is CSVDGTRPDTQYF. In DNA form, the CDR3 reads TGCAGCGTTGACGGGACGAGGCCAGATACGCAGTATTTT. This chain joins TRBV29-1 and TRBJ2-3; D may be TRBD1 or TRBD2 (5 bases each). Germline V CDR1 and CDR2: SQVTM, ANQGSEA. Between the trimmed V and J ends, which lost 3 bases and 4 bases, there was a span of 11 bases. The CDR3 consists of 13 residues.

The rearrangement links TRBV6-2 or TRBV6-3 to TRBJ2-7; D remains ambiguous. The CDR3 is 14 amino acids. Germline V gene lookup returns CDR1 MNHEY and CDR2 SVGEGT. Trimming took off 2 bases at V and 2 bases at J, with 10 bases between the two ends. The CDR3 is CASSYHVGTYEQYF. For the CDR3, the DNA is TGTGCCAGCAGTTACCACGTCGGCACCTACGAGCAGTACTTC.

This clonotype was detected a few times. The chain joins TRBV7-9 to TRBJ2-3, with D possibly TRBD1 on 6 matching bases. The germline V gene has CDR1 SEHNR and CDR2 FQNEAQ (reference sequence). This CDR3 is built from 17 residues. Between the trimmed V and J ends, which lost 5 bases and 1 base, there was a span of 19 bases. Here the CDR3 DNA reads TGTGCCAGCAGCAGAGGGGAAGGGGACACCCGCACAGATACGCAGTATTTT. It yields the protein CASSRGEGDTRTDTQYF.

There are a few counts of this clonotype. The rearrangement links TRBV7-2 to TRBJ2-3, with a tentative D call TRBD1 (5 bases). The CDR3 sequence is 14 residues long. V was pared by 7 bases and J by 8 bases, with 19 bases between. CDR1 is SGHTA and CDR2 is FQGNSA in the germline V gene. CDR3 sequence: CASTGVPKGATQYF. The CDR3 DNA is TGTGCCAGCACTGGGGTGCCAAAAGGGGCTACGCAGTATTTT. The full variable domain, completed using reference TRBV7-2 and TRBJ2-3, is GAGVSQSPSNKVTEKGKDVELRCDPISGHTALYWYRQSLGQGLEFLIYFQGNSAPDKSGLPSDRFSAERTGGSVSTLTIQRTQQEDSAVYLCASTGVPKGATQYFGPGTRLTVL.

The chain couples TRBV6-5 to TRBJ2-1, with D unclear. Germline V gene sequence: CDR1 MNHEY, CDR2 SVGAGI. V shed 3 bases and J shed 0 bases, with 9 bases lying between them. The CDR3 is made up of 15 amino acids. DNA for the CDR3: TGTGCCAGCAGTTATATGTATGACTCCTACAATGAGCAGTTCTTC. This encodes CASSYMYDSYNEQFF.

This clonotype was counted between two and nine times. The rearrangement uses TRBV6-2 or TRBV6-3 and TRBJ2-7; 7 bases fit TRBD1. CDR1 and CDR2 (germline): MNHEY, SVGEGT. The CDR3 is made up of 15 amino acids. The V gene end was trimmed by 6 bases and the J gene end by 4 bases; junction bases not matched to a gene: 12. The CDR3 DNA reads as TGTGCCAGCAGCCTACCTATTTTACAGGGGTACGAGCAGTACTTC. Encoded protein: CASSLPILQGYEQYF.

There are a few counts of this clonotype. J is TRBJ2-5 and V is TRBV7-9; D gene uncertain. This CDR3 spans 15 amino acids. V lost 1 base and J 3 bases, leaving 12 bases between the germline ends. Germline CDR1 and CDR2: SEHNR and FQNEAQ (reference sequence). CDR3 amino acids: CASSLGPAWEETQYF. For the CDR3, the DNA is TGTGCCAGCAGCTTAGGACCCGCATGGGAAGAGACCCAGTACTTC.

This clonotype has more than one count but fewer than ten. V is TRBV5-1 and J is TRBJ2-5; D may be TRBD1 (6 bases). The germline CDR1 and CDR2 sequences are SGHRS and YFSETQ. The CDR3 sequence is 13 residues long. V was shortened by 5 bases and J by 2 bases, with 10 bases between the two germline ends. In nucleotides, the CDR3 is TGCGCCAGCAGGACAGGACTTCAAGAGACCCAGTACTTC. Its protein product is CASRTGLQETQYF.

J is TRBJ1-1 and V is TRBV5-1; no definite D call. This CDR3 spans 15 amino acids. Trimming took 7 bases from V and 0 from J, leaving 16 bases between them. The germline V gene has CDR1 SGHRS and CDR2 YFSETQ. The CDR3 coding sequence is TGCGCCAGCCATTTTAACAGCCAGCTGAACACTGAAGCTTTCTTT. Its protein product is CASHFNSQLNTEAFF.

The rearrangement joins TRBV2 to TRBJ1-2; D uncertain. Germline assignment: CDR1 SNHLY and CDR2 FYNNEI. V lost 4 bases to trimming and J lost 3 bases, with 9 bases between them. CDR3 length: 13 amino acids. CDR3 bases: TGTGCCAGCAGTGTCTTCTGGGACTATGGCTACACCTTC. Its protein is CASSVFWDYGYTF.

The rearrangement joins TRBV2 to TRBJ2-5, with unresolved D. The CDR3 runs 13 residues. Deletions cut 6 bases from V and 0 bases from J, with 8 bases between. The V gene's germline CDR1 is SNHLY and CDR2 FYNNEI. The CDR3 loop reads CASRGRYQETQYF. The CDR3 region has the DNA TGTGCCAGCAGAGGACGGTACCAAGAGACCCAGTACTTC.

V gene TRBV5-1 combines with J gene TRBJ2-2, with D possibly TRBD2 on 5 matching bases. Germline V gene data show CDR1 as SGHRS and CDR2 as YFSETQ. V was shortened by 3 bases and J by 2 bases, with 11 bases between the two germline ends. The CDR3 loop spans 15 amino acids. CDR3 bases: TGCGCCAGCAGCTGGCCGACGGGAAACACCGGGGAGCTGTTTTTT. This codes for CASSWPTGNTGELFF.

The gene calls are TRBV19 and TRBJ2-1; 9 bases line up with TRBD1. Germline V gene sequence: CDR1 LNHDA, CDR2 SQIVND (reference sequence). CDR3 length equals 13 residues. Trimming cost V 7 bases and J 6 bases; bases outside gene matches: 4. CDR3 sequence: CASIDRGGNEQFF. In DNA form, the CDR3 reads TGTGCCAGTATAGACAGGGGGGGCAATGAGCAGTTCTTC. The full variable domain, its missing parts supplied by reference TRBV19 and TRBJ2-1, is DGGITQSPKYLFRKEGQNVTLSCEQNLNHDAMYWYRQDPGQGLRLIYYSQIVNDFQKGDIAEGYSVSREKKESFPLTVTSAQKNPTAFYLCASIDRGGNEQFFGPGTRLTVL.